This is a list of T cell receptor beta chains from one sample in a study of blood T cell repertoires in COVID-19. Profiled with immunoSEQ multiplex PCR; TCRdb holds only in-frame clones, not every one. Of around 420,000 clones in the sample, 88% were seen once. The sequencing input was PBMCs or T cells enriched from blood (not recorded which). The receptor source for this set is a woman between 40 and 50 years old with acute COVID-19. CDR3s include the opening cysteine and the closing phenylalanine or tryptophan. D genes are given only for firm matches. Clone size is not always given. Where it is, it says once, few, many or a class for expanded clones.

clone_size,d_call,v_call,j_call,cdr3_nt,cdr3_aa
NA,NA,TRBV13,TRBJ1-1,TGTGCCAGCAGCTTGTATTCCGTAGTGAACACTGAAGCTTTCTTT,CASSLYSVVNTEAFF
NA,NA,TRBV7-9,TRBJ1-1,TGTGCCAGCAGCGGCCAGGGGCCCGGAGCTTTCTTT,CASSGQGPGAFF
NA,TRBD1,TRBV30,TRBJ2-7,TGTGCCTGGAGCATGACAGGGACAGGCGAGCAGTACTTC,CAWSMTGTGEQYF
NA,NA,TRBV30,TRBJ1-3,TGTGCCTGTGGTCAGGGCTCTGGAAACACCATATATTTT,CACGQGSGNTIYF
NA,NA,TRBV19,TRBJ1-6,TGTGCCAGCAGGGGATCCCATAATTCACCCCTCCACTTT,CASRGSHNSPLHF
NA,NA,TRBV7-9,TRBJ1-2,TGTGCCAGCAGCTCCCGGGACACCTTTGGTTATGGCTACACCTTC,CASSSRDTFGYGYTF
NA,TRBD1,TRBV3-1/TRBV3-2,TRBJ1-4,TGTGCCAGCAGTCCTCGACAGGGGCGGGAAAAACTGTTTTTT,CASSPRQGREKLFF
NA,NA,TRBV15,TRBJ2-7,TGTGCCACCAGCAGAGATAACAGGGTCTCCGAGCAGTACTTC,CATSRDNRVSEQYF
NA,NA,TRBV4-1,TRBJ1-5,TGCGCCAGCAGCCCCTTACAGGGAGTTGATCAGCCCCAGCATTTT,CASSPLQGVDQPQHF
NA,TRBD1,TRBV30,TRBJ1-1,TGTGCCTGGAGCGGACAGGGGGCAACTGAAGCTTTCTTT,CAWSGQGATEAFF
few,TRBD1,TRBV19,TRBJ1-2,TGTGCCAGTAGTATAGTGGGACAGCGCCGCTATGGCTACACCTTC,CASSIVGQRRYGYTF
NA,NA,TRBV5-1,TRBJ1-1,TGCGCCAGCAGCTTGATCGGTGAGGACACTGAAGCTTTCTTT,CASSLIGEDTEAFF
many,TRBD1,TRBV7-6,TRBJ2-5,TGTGCCAGCAGCTTAGGGGGCTGGACAGGGGCCGGTAAAGAGACCCAGTACTTC,CASSLGGWTGAGKETQYF
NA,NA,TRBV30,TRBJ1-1,TGTGCCTGGAGCGTAATAGGAGGGGAGAGAACTGAAGCTTTCTTT,CAWSVIGGERTEAFF
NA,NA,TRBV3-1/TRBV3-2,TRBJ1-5,TGTGCCAGCAGCCCAATGTCGGGTTATCAGCCCCAGCATTTT,CASSPMSGYQPQHF
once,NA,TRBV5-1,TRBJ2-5,TGCGCCAGCAGCCTACAGCAAGAGACCCAGTACTTC,CASSLQQETQYF
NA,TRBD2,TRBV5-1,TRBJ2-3,TGCGCCAGCAGTCTAGCGGGGGGGCCGGGCACAGATACGCAGTATTTT,CASSLAGGPGTDTQYF
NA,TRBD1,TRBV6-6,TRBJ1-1,TGTGCCAGCACTTATTCGGGACAGGGAAGTTACACTGAAGCTTTCTTT,CASTYSGQGSYTEAFF
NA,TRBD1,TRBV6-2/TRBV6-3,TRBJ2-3,TGTGCCAGCAGTTACCGACCGGGACAGGGGCCGGCAGATACGCAGTATTTT,CASSYRPGQGPADTQYF
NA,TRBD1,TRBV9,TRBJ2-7,TGTGCCAGCAGCGAAACGGGACAGGGGAACGAGCAGTACTTC,CASSETGQGNEQYF
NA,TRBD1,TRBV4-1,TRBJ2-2,TGCGCCAGCACTTTTATTCAATCCGGGACAGACGGGGAGCTGTTTTTT,CASTFIQSGTDGELFF
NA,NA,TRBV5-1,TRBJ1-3,TGCGCCAGCAGCGTCGTAGGGGACTCTGGAAACACCATATATTTT,CASSVVGDSGNTIYF
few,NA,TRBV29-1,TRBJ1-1,TGCAGCGTTGTCCCTATGAACACTGAAGCTTTCTTT,CSVVPMNTEAFF
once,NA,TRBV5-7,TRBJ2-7,TGTGCCAGCAGCTTGTTCAGGGAACCCTACGAGCAGTACTTC,CASSLFREPYEQYF
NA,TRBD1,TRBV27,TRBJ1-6,TGTGCCAGCAGTTTTACTAAGGGGGCAGGATATTCACCCCTCCACTTT,CASSFTKGAGYSPLHF
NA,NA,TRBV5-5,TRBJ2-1,TGTGCCAGCAGCTTGCTAGAGCCTACTAATGAGCAGTTCTTC,CASSLLEPTNEQFF
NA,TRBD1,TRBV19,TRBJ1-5,TGTGCCAGTAGTATAGAGGGTACAGGGGGAATTATCAATCAGCCCCAGCATTTT,CASSIEGTGGIINQPQHF
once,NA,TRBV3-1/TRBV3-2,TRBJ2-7,TGTGCCAGCAGCCTACTAGCCCCGTCCTCCTACGAGCAGTACTTC,CASSLLAPSSYEQYF
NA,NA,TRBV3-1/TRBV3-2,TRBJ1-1,TGTGCCAGCAGCCGGGGTGAGGGTGGGAACACTGAAGCTTTCTTT,CASSRGEGGNTEAFF
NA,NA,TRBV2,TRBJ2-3,TGTGCCAGCAGCAAAAATACAGGGACAGATACGCAGTATTTT,CASSKNTGTDTQYF
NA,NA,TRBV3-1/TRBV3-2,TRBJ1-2,TGTGCCAGCAGCCAAGATCTCGGGAATACTAACTATGGCTACACCTTC,CASSQDLGNTNYGYTF
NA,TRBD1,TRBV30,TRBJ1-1,TGTGCCTGGAGGGGACCGGGACAGGGGGAGGCTGAAGCTTTCTTT,CAWRGPGQGEAEAFF
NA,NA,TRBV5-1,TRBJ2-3,TGCGCCAGCCGAGATAGGGGAGATACGCAGTATTTT,CASRDRGDTQYF
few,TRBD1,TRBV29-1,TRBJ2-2,TGCAGCCTGAGACAGGGGGGAACCGGGGAGCTGTTTTTT,CSLRQGGTGELFF
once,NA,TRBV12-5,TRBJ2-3,TGTGCTAGTGGCCTGGGGCTACTCACAGATACGCAGTATTTT,CASGLGLLTDTQYF
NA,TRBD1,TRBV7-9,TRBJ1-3,TGTGCCAGCAGCTGGGGACAGGGAGCGGGAAACACCATATATTTT,CASSWGQGAGNTIYF
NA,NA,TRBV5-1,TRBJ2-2,TGCGCCAGCAGACTCAACTGGGGACTCAACACCGGGGAGCTGTTTTTT,CASRLNWGLNTGELFF
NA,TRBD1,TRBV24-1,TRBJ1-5,TGTGCCACCAGTGACCGGACAGGGCGCGGTCAGCCCCAGCATTTT,CATSDRTGRGQPQHF
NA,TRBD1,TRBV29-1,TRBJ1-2,TGCAGCGTCGATATTACAGGGGGCGATGGCTACACCTTC,CSVDITGGDGYTF
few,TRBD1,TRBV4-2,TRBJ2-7,TGTGCCAGCAGCCAAGAAGTTATCTGGACAGGGGGCTACGAGCAGTACTTC,CASSQEVIWTGGYEQYF
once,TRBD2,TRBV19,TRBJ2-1,TGTGCCAGTAGTAAGAATAGCGGGGGGGCCAAGCAGTTCTTC,CASSKNSGGAKQFF
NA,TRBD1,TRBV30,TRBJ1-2,TGTGCCTGGAGTGGGGACAGCTATGGCTACACCTTC,CAWSGDSYGYTF
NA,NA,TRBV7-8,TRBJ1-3,TGTGCCAGCAGCACGTCACAGGGACCTGGAAACACCATATATTTT,CASSTSQGPGNTIYF
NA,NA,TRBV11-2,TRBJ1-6,TGTGCCAGCAGCTTTGGGACACCCTATAATTCACCCCTCCACTTT,CASSFGTPYNSPLHF
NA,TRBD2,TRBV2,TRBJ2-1,TGTGCCAGCAGTGGTACTAGCGGGGGGGCCGTGGAGCAGTTCTTC,CASSGTSGGAVEQFF
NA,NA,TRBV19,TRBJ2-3,TGTGCCAGTAGCAAGGGGGGCGGGGGAAGGGATACGCAGTATTTT,CASSKGGGGRDTQYF
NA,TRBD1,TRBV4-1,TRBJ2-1,TGCGCCAGCAGCCAAAGGGGACAGCAGTACAATGAGCAGTTCTTC,CASSQRGQQYNEQFF
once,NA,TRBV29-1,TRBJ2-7,TGCAGCGCCGACTCCCCGCGGGGGCACTCCTACGAGCAGTACTTC,CSADSPRGHSYEQYF
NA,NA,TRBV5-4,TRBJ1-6,TGTGCCAGCAGCTTGAGTTCAGGGAGGTATAATTCACCCCTCCACTTT,CASSLSSGRYNSPLHF
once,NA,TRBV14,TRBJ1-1,TGTGCCAGCAGTCATGGGCCGAACACTGAAGCTTTCTTT,CASSHGPNTEAFF
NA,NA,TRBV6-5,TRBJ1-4,TGTGCCAGCAGTCGGGACCCTAGCGGTGAAAAACTGTTTTTT,CASSRDPSGEKLFF
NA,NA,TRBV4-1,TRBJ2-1,TGCGCCAGCAGCCAAGAACGGGTGCAGTTCTTC,CASSQERVQFF
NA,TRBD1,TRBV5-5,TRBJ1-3,TGTGCCAGCAGCTCGCTGTTGACAGGGGGTAACTCTGGAAACACCATATATTTT,CASSSLLTGGNSGNTIYF
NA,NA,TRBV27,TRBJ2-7,TGTGCCAGCAGCCTAACAGGGCATCACTCCTACGAGCAGTACTTC,CASSLTGHHSYEQYF
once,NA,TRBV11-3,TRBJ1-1,TGTGCCAGCAGTTCAGGGTTCCCGAACACTGAAGCTTTCTTT,CASSSGFPNTEAFF